A single sample gave rise to the 14 T cell receptor beta chains below, sequenced in a study of human T cells and chemical hapten exposure. TCRdb re-called the RACE reads through MiXCR, storing one row per CDR3 protein. The sample carries tens of thousands of distinct CDR3 sequences, around 10% recorded once. Time point meaning: pre-sensitization, week 0. Treatment meaning: therapeutic diphenylcyclopropenone sensitization with weekly scalp DPC. Specimen: whole blood, collected in connection with sensitization to the hapten diphenylcyclopropenone (DPC). The receptors shown here come from a woman aged 35 to 49 with alopecia areata. Some clones in this sample may be carry-over from other donors' samples.

This clonotype has a count of ten or more. The gene calls are TRBV12-3 or TRBV12-4 and TRBJ1-4, with D possibly matching TRBD1 (5 bases). CDR3 length: 16 amino acids. The V end was cut by 5 bases, the J end by 0 bases, with 13 bases between. The CDR3 is CASSVGVTPTNEKLFF. In DNA form, the CDR3 reads TGTGCCAGCAGTGTAGGGGTTACCCCAACTAATGAAAAACTGTTTTTT.

The table lists this clonotype with a few counts. The chain links TRBV6-6 to TRBJ2-7; 7 bases match TRBD1. The germline V gene has CDR1 MNHNY and CDR2 SVGAGI (reference sequence). CDR3 length: 14 residues. V was clipped by 6 bases and J by 2 bases; unmatched bases: 7. The CDR3 region is CASRSGQNPYEQYF. CDR3 coding DNA: TGTGCCAGCAGGTCGGGACAGAATCCCTACGAGCAGTACTTC.

This clonotype came up a few times. The gene calls are TRBV7-6 and TRBJ2-5; 9 bases map to TRBD2. The CDR3 extends over 15 amino acids. The trim removed 4 bases at V and 5 bases at J, leaving 8 bases unmatched. Germline CDR1 SGHVS, CDR2 FNYEAQ. As DNA, the CDR3 is TGTGCCAGCAGCTCTATAGGGACTAGCTGGGAGACCCAGTACTTC. Translated, it gives CASSSIGTSWETQYF.

This chain uses TRBV6-5 with TRBJ2-7; no reliable D call. The V gene's germline CDR1 is MNHEY and CDR2 SVGAGI. The CDR3 sequence is 13 residues long. The germline V and J ends were trimmed by 0 bases and 3 bases, with 6 bases remaining between them. The CDR3 coding sequence is TGTGCCAGCAGTTACTCGCGACACTACGAGCAGTACTTC. Protein sequence: CASSYSRHYEQYF.

In its sample, this clonotype was seen many times. The chain combines TRBV7-3 with TRBJ1-1, with no clear D. The V gene's germline CDR1 is SGHTA and CDR2 FQGTGA. The CDR3 is 13 amino acids. Trimming left V 4 bases short and J 4 bases short, with 10 bases between. The CDR3 DNA reads as TGTGCCAGCAGCTCCCAACCATCCACTGAAGCTTTCTTT. It encodes CASSSQPSTEAFF.

The chain is built from TRBV20-1 and TRBJ1-6; TRBD1 is a possible D gene (6 bases). V was shortened by 0 bases and J by 5 bases, with 14 bases between the two germline ends. The germline CDR1 and CDR2 sequences are DFQATT and SNEGSKA (reference sequence). This CDR3 comprises 16 residues. Here the CDR3 reads CSARDGRDINNSPLHF. The CDR3 nucleotides read TGCAGTGCTAGAGATGGGAGGGACATCAATAATTCACCCCTCCACTTT.

Ten or more counts support this clonotype. The V and J genes are TRBV4-2 and TRBJ1-2; D remains unclear. V lost 0 bases, J lost 3 bases, and 8 bases lay in between. The CDR3 loop spans 14 amino acids. The germline V gene has CDR1 LGHNA and CDR2 YNFKEQ. CDR3 residues: CASSQDPVDYGYTF. The CDR3 DNA is TGTGCCAGCAGCCAAGATCCGGTTGACTATGGCTACACCTTC.

The gene calls are TRBV4-1 and TRBJ2-7; TRBD1 matches 7 bases. This CDR3 is 14 amino acids long. The germline CDR1 and CDR2 sequences are MGHRA and YSYEKL. V was pared by 4 bases and J by 6 bases, with 9 bases of the junction left unmatched. The CDR3 nucleotides are TGCGCCAGCAGCCCAGCCGTACAGGGGTTCGAGCAGTACTTC. Translating it yields CASSPAVQGFEQYF.

The CDR3 DNA is TGTGCCATCAGTGAATATCAGGGGGAGAACACTGAAGCTTTCTTT. Its translation is CAISEYQGENTEAFF. The gene calls are TRBV10-3 and TRBJ1-1, with TRBD1 matching over 7 bases. J gave up 1 base and V 3 bases, and 5 bases lay outside the gene matches. Germline values: CDR1 ENHRY, CDR2 SYGVKD. The CDR3 runs to 15 residues.

This clonotype showed up just a few times. The chain carries TRBV11-3 and TRBJ2-3; tentative D call: TRBD2 (5 bases). CDR3 size: 15 residues. Germline CDR1 reads SGHNT; CDR2 reads YENEEA. Trimming shortened V by 3 bases and J by 1 base, and 11 bases separated the two germline ends. The CDR3 spells CASSFGMVGTDTQYF. CDR3 DNA: TGTGCCAGCAGCTTCGGGATGGTAGGCACAGATACGCAGTATTTT.

J is TRBJ1-4 and V is TRBV6-6; D perhaps matches TRBD1 (5 bases). CDR3 length: 16 amino acids. Trimming removed 5 bases from V and 0 bases from J, with 13 bases in between. Germline CDR1 is MNHNY and CDR2 is SVGAGI (reference sequence). The CDR3 protein is CASSPTGPATNEKLFF. The CDR3, as DNA: TGTGCCAGCAGTCCAACAGGACCCGCAACTAATGAAAAACTGTTTTTT.

The rearrangement uses TRBV7-9 and TRBJ2-5; a weak D match, TRBD1 (6 bases). The CDR3 has 13 amino acids. The germline CDR1 and CDR2 sequences are SEHNR and FQNEAQ (reference sequence). With 4 bases removed from V and 5 bases from J, the gap between germline ends came to 11 bases. For the CDR3, the DNA is TGTGCCAGCAGCTGGCAGGGGTGGGAGACCCAGTACTTC. Translated, it gives CASSWQGWETQYF.

This clonotype was counted many times. The CDR3 region has the DNA TGCGCCAGCAGCCAAGCGGGGGACAGGGGATGGGAAAAACTGTTTTTT. Its protein is CASSQAGDRGWEKLFF. The chain uses TRBV4-1 and TRBJ1-4, with 10 bases matching TRBD1. The CDR3 is 16 residues long. Germline V gene data show CDR1 as MGHRA and CDR2 as YSYEKL. V lost 1 base and J lost 8; bases outside the gene matches: 7.

This clonotype has ten or more counts. The rearrangement joins TRBV27 to TRBJ1-5, with D uncertain. Trimming stripped 3 bases from V and 4 bases from J, with 4 bases between. CDR3 length: 12 amino acids. Germline V gene sequence: CDR1 MNHEY, CDR2 SMNVEV (reference sequence). In DNA form, the CDR3 reads TGTGCCAGCAGTTTCCTAAATCAGCCCCAGCATTTT. This sequence encodes CASSFLNQPQHF.